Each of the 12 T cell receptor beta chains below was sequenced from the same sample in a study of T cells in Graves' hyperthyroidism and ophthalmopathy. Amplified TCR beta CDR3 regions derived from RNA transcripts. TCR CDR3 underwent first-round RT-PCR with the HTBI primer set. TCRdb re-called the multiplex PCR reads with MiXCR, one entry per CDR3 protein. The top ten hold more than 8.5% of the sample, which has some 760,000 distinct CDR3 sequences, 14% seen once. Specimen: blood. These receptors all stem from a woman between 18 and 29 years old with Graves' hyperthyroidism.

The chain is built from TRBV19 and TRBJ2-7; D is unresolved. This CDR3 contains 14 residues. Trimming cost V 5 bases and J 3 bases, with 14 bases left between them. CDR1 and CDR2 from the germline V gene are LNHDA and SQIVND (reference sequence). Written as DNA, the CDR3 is TGTGCCAGTAGTCCCTTCCTAACCTACTACGAGCAGTACTTC. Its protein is CASSPFLTYYEQYF. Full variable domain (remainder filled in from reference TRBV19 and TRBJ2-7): DGGITQSPKYLFRKEGQNVTLSCEQNLNHDAMYWYRQDPGQGLRLIYYSQIVNDFQKGDIAEGYSVSREKKESFPLTVTSAQKNPTAFYLCASSPFLTYYEQYFGPGTRLTVT.

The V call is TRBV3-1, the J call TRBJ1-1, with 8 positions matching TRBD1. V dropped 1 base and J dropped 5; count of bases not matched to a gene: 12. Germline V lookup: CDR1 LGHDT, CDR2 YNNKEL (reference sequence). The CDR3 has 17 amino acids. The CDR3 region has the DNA TGTGCCAGCAGCCAAGGGGTGTATACAGGGGGGTCTACTGAAGCTTTCTTT. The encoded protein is CASSQGVYTGGSTEAFF.

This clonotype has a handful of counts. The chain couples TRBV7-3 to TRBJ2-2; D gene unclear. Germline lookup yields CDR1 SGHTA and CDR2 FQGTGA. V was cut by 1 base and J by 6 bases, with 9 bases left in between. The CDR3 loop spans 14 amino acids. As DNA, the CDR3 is TGTGCCAGCAGCTTAAACTTAAGGGCCGGGGAGCTGTTTTTT. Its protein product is CASSLNLRAGELFF.

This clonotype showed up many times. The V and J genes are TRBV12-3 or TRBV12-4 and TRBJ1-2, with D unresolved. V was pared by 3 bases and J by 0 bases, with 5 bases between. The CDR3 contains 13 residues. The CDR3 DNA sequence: TGTGCCAGCAGTTTCGGGCCTAACTATGGCTACACCTTC. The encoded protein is CASSFGPNYGYTF.

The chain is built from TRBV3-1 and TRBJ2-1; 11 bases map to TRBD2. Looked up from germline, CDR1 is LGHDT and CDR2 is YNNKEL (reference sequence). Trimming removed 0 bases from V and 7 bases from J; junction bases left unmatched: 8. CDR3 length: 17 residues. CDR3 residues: CASSQDGETSGINEQFF. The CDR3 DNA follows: TGTGCCAGCAGCCAAGACGGGGAGACTAGCGGGATAAATGAGCAGTTCTTC.

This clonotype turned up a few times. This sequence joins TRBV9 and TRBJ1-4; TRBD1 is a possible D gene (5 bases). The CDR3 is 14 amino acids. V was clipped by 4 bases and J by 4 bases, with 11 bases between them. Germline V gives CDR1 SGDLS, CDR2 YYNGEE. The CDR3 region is CASSRGDSNEKLFF. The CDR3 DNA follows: TGTGCCAGCAGCAGGGGAGATAGTAATGAAAAACTGTTTTTT.

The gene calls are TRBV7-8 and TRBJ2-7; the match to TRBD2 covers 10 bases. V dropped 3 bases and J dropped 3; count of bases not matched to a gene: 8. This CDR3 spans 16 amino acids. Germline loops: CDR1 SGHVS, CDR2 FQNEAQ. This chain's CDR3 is CASSFQIASGSYEQYF. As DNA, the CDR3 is TGTGCCAGCAGCTTTCAAATAGCTAGCGGGAGCTACGAGCAGTACTTC. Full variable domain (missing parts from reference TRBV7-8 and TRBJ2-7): GAGVSQSPRYKVAKRGQDVALRCDPISGHVSLFWYQQALGQGPEFLTYFQNEAQLDKSGLPSDRFFAERPEGSVSTLKIQRTQQEDSAVYLCASSFQIASGSYEQYFGPGTRLTVT.

In nucleotides, the CDR3 is TGTGCCAGCAGTTTTCGGACTGGGGCGTTAGGGGAAGCTTTCTTT. Translating gives CASSFRTGALGEAFF. The genes are TRBV12-3 or TRBV12-4 and TRBJ1-1; a weak D match, TRBD1 (5 bases). With 3 bases removed from V and 8 bases from J, the gap between germline ends came to 19 bases. This CDR3 spans 15 amino acids.

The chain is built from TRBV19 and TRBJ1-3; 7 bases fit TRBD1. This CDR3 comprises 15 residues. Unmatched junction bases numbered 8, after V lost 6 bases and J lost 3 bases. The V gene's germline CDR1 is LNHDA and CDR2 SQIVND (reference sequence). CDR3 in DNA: TGTGCCAGTAGGTCGGACAGGTCCTATGGAAACACCATATATTTT. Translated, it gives CASRSDRSYGNTIYF.

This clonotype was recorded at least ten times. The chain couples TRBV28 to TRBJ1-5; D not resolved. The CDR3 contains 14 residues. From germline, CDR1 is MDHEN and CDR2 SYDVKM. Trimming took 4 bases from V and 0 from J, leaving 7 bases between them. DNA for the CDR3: TGTGCCAGCAGTTACATCGATAGCAATCAGCCCCAGCATTTT. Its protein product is CASSYIDSNQPQHF.

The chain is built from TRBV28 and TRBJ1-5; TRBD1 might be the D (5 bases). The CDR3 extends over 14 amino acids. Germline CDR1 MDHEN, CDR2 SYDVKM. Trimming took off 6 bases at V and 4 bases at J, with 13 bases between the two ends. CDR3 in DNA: TGTGCCAGCAGCCCGGGACTAAATAATCAGCCCCAGCATTTT. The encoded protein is CASSPGLNNQPQHF.

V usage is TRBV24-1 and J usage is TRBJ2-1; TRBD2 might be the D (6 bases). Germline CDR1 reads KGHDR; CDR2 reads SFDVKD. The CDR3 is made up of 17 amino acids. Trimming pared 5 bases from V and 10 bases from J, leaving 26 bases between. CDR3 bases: TGTGCCACCAGTGGAGGCGGGGCGGGGACCGTCGCCGGGGAGCAGTTCTTC. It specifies CATSGGGAGTVAGEQFF.